This TCR beta chain came from a study of blood T cells in healthy people across ages. Study conclusions and caveats: Unsorted PBMCs blocked a conclusive comparison of naive and antigen-experienced cells. Underestimates were what the diversity estimates from one million T cells were considered to be.

Then a second PCR, running about 6 to 12 cycles, was carried out with a sample-barcoded 5' primer and a J-beta primer mix. MiXCR was run by TCRdb on the 5' RACE reads, yielding one entry per CDR3 protein. Altogether 550,000 to 750,000 distinct CDR3 sequences are present, around a fifth being singletons, with the ten largest covering under 4%. Isolated PBMCs totaled at least 6 million in each sample. This clonotype showed up many times. Its antigen is unknown. The CDR3 totals 13 residues. Trimming left V 1 base short and J 0 bases short, with 4 bases between. The germline CDR1 and CDR2 sequences are SGHDT and YYEEEE.

The specimen was blood. The source is a man between 65 and 85 years old in good health. This sequence joins TRBV5-6 and TRBJ2-5; D gene ambiguous. CDR3 sequence: CASSLQNQETQYF. The CDR3 nucleotides read TGTGCCAGCAGCTTGCAGAACCAAGAGACCCAGTACTTC.